This TCR beta chain was obtained from a study of identical twins. Overall study findings and caveats: Monozygotic twins shared more out-of-frame TCR alpha than recombination models predicted.

Healthy Caucasians made up all donors. CDR3 length: 13 residues. V was cut by 10 bases and J by 0 bases, with 11 bases left in between. Per germline, CDR1 SEHNR and CDR2 FQNEAQ (reference sequence). This clonotype occurred once. Antigen specificity is unknown. MiXCR, run by TCRdb on the 5' RACE reads, gives a single entry per CDR3 protein. The table lists some 760,000 distinct CDR3 sequences, roughly 18% of them singletons. The same sample was also studied in work on T cells expressing NK-cell markers. Turning to that study: The CD3+CD56-NKG2C+ fraction of four donors was likewise dominated by these clonotypes.

Sequenced: PBMCs. The rearrangement uses TRBV7-9 and TRBJ2-3; D might be TRBD1 or TRBD2, each matching 5 bases. The clonotype comes from a woman aged 18-29 years in good health. The CDR3 here is CATWDGSTDTQYF. As DNA, the CDR3 is TGTGCCACCTGGGACGGTAGCACAGATACGCAGTATTTT.